Listed here are 28 T cell receptor beta chains from one sample, sequenced in a study of blood T cell repertoires in COVID-19. The data were produced by immunoSEQ multiplex PCR, yet TCRdb's version contains in-frame clones alone and is incomplete. Among about 240,000 clones, roughly 80% were seen once, and the ten largest hold approximately 9.6%. The material sequenced was peripheral blood. The receptors stem from a woman older than 75 with acute or convalescent COVID-19.

The chain couples TRBV2 to TRBJ2-7, with TRBD1 identical over 7 bases. This CDR3 has 15 amino acids. The germline V gene has CDR1 SNHLY and CDR2 FYNNEI. V trimming: 7 bases; J trimming: 4 bases; junction bases outside the gene matches: 13. CDR3 in DNA: TGTGCCAGCACAGGTGGAACAGGGGTATGGTACGAGCAGTACTTC. It translates to CASTGGTGVWYEQYF.

On this clone itself: This sample includes further DNA sequences coding for the same CDR3. The chain uses TRBV19 and TRBJ1-5; perhaps TRBD1 as D (6 bases). With 5 bases removed from V and 2 bases from J, the gap between germline ends came to 10 bases. The germline V gene encodes CDR1 LNHDA and CDR2 SQIVND (reference sequence). The CDR3 consists of 14 residues. The DNA of the CDR3 is TGTGCCAGTAGTCCGACAGGCGGCAATCAGCCCCAGCATTTT. Its protein is CASSPTGGNQPQHF.

V usage is TRBV18 and J usage is TRBJ2-5, with 7 bases aligning to TRBD1. Germline trimming cut 4 bases from V and 2 bases from J; bases unmatched to any gene: 1. Looked up from germline, CDR1 is KGHSH and CDR2 is LQKENI. The CDR3 extends over 13 amino acids. CDR3 protein: CASSRDRQETQYF. The CDR3 DNA sequence: TGTGCCAGCTCACGGGACAGACAAGAGACCCAGTACTTC.

This chain joins TRBV7-9 and TRBJ2-7; tentative D call: TRBD1 (6 bases). The CDR3 totals 14 residues. The V and J ends lost 3 bases and 3 bases respectively, with 12 bases between them. The germline V gene encodes CDR1 SEHNR and CDR2 FQNEAQ (reference sequence). The CDR3 region has the DNA TGTGCCAGCAGCTTCCTTCTACAGGGCTACGAGCAGTACTTC. The encoded protein is CASSFLLQGYEQYF.

V and J are TRBV6-5 and TRBJ1-1; TRBD1 matches at 12 bases. CDR1 and CDR2 from the germline V gene are MNHEY and SVGAGI. V lost 2 bases, J lost 7 bases, and 5 bases stayed unmatched. This CDR3 has 15 residues. CDR3 region: CASSYGGQGAFEAFF. In DNA form, the CDR3 reads TGTGCCAGCAGTTACGGGGGACAGGGGGCTTTTGAAGCTTTCTTT.

The chain is built from TRBV25-1 and TRBJ2-1; no clear D gene. The germline V and J ends were trimmed by 3 bases and 8 bases, with 8 bases remaining between them. The CDR3 extends over 12 amino acids. Per the germline V gene, CDR1 is MGHDK and CDR2 is SYGVNS. Here the CDR3 reads CASSDRGDEQFF. CDR3 coding DNA: TGTGCCAGCAGTGACAGAGGTGATGAGCAGTTCTTC.

The J gene is TRBJ2-2, the V gene TRBV5-1; D is undetermined. The CDR3 runs 15 residues. CDR1 and CDR2 (germline): SGHRS, YFSETQ. V was trimmed by 0 bases and J by 0 bases, leaving 6 bases between them. The CDR3: CASSLGASNTGELFF. The CDR3 DNA follows: TGCGCCAGCAGCTTGGGGGCCTCGAACACCGGGGAGCTGTTTTTT.

J is TRBJ1-2 and V is TRBV28, with 9 bases identical to TRBD1. The CDR3 has 12 amino acids. CDR1 and CDR2 (germline): MDHEN, SYDVKM. V shed 4 bases and J 11 bases; nucleotides not matched to a gene: 5. Here the CDR3 DNA reads TGTGCCAGCAGTTCCTCGGGACAGGGATACACCTTC. This gives the protein CASSSSGQGYTF.

The chain combines TRBV30 with TRBJ1-4; D remains unclear. Germline CDR1 is GTSNPN and CDR2 is SVGIG (reference sequence). Trimming stripped 5 bases from V and 0 bases from J, with 10 bases between. The length of the CDR3 is 14 residues. The CDR3 here is CAWGYFATNEKLFF. The CDR3 DNA sequence: TGTGCCTGGGGATACTTTGCAACTAATGAAAAACTGTTTTTT.

The J gene is TRBJ1-5, the V gene TRBV19; D perhaps matches TRBD1 (5 bases). V was clipped by 5 bases and J by 5 bases, with 19 bases between them. There are 16 residues in the CDR3. Germline assignment: CDR1 LNHDA and CDR2 SQIVND (reference sequence). The CDR3 region is CASSHGVSRGDQPQHF. As DNA, the CDR3 is TGTGCCAGTAGTCACGGGGTCTCCCGGGGGGATCAGCCCCAGCATTTT.

The chain is built from TRBV9 and TRBJ2-5; D uncertain. This CDR3 is 16 amino acids long. Between the trimmed V and J ends, which lost 0 bases and 2 bases, there was a span of 14 bases. The V gene's germline CDR1 is SGDLS and CDR2 YYNGEE. CDR3 sequence: CASSVAGNFKQETQYF. The DNA of the CDR3 is TGTGCCAGCAGCGTAGCTGGTAACTTCAAGCAAGAGACCCAGTACTTC.

This clone has a single count. This chain joins TRBV6-5 and TRBJ1-5; D is unclear. Germline V gene data show CDR1 as MNHEY and CDR2 as SVGAGI. This CDR3 comprises 15 residues. V gave up 7 bases and J gave up 0 bases, with 13 bases separating them. CDR3 amino acids: CASIQVELSNQPQHF. The CDR3 bases are TGTGCCAGCATTCAGGTAGAGCTTAGCAATCAGCCCCAGCATTTT.

The rearrangement joins TRBV11-2 to TRBJ1-2, with 7 bases matching TRBD1. Germline V gives CDR1 SGHAT, CDR2 FQNNGV. The CDR3 has 14 amino acids. V shed 2 bases, J shed 6 bases, and the junction held 6 bases outside the gene matches. As DNA, the CDR3 is TGTGCCAGCAGCTTAAGCCAGGGGGTGGATGGCTACACCTTC. Translation: CASSLSQGVDGYTF.

A single count supports this clone. The chain links TRBV6-5 to TRBJ1-1; no firm D call. The germline V and J ends were trimmed by 0 bases and 1 base, with 9 bases remaining between them. The germline gives CDR1 MNHEY, CDR2 SVGAGI. CDR3 length equals 15 residues. The CDR3, as DNA: TGTGCCAGCAGTTACTCGAGGGTAGGGAACACTGAAGCTTTCTTT. Residues: CASSYSRVGNTEAFF.

The rearrangement links TRBV18 to TRBJ2-7, with a tentative D call TRBD1 (5 bases). Trimming pared 2 bases from V and 0 bases from J, leaving 8 bases between. The CDR3 spans 14 residues. CDR1 and CDR2 from the germline V gene are KGHSH and LQKENI. CDR3 region: CASSPTGTSYEQYF. CDR3 in DNA: TGTGCCAGCTCACCAACAGGTACCTCCTACGAGCAGTACTTC.

The V gene is TRBV5-5, the J gene TRBJ2-5; 7 nucleotides align to TRBD1. Germline-derived CDR1 and CDR2 are SGHKS and YYEKEE (reference sequence). CDR3 length equals 16 residues. Trimming took 0 bases from V and 2 from J; bases not matched to a gene: 7. CDR3 residues: CASSLARTGTQETQYF. CDR3 coding DNA: TGTGCCAGCAGCTTGGCCCGGACAGGAACTCAAGAGACCCAGTACTTC.

This chain joins TRBV7-2 and TRBJ1-2; D not certain. Germline V lookup: CDR1 SGHTA, CDR2 FQGNSA. Trimming shortened V by 0 bases and J by 6 bases, and 8 bases separated the two germline ends. The CDR3 sequence is 13 residues long. CDR3 protein: CASSLAAGDGYTF. Here the CDR3 DNA reads TGTGCCAGCAGCTTAGCGGCCGGGGATGGCTACACCTTC. Together with reference TRBV7-2 and TRBJ1-2, the CDR3 gives the full variable domain: GAGVSQSPSNKVTEKGKDVELRCDPISGHTALYWYRQSLGQGLEFLIYFQGNSAPDKSGLPSDRFSAERTGGSVSTLTIQRTQQEDSAVYLCASSLAAGDGYTFGSGTRLTVV.

The chain combines TRBV7-9 with TRBJ2-2, with 7 bases identical to TRBD1. The CDR3 is made up of 16 amino acids. Germline values: CDR1 SEHNR, CDR2 FQNEAQ (reference sequence). V was clipped by 5 bases and J by 5 bases; unmatched bases: 11. Here the CDR3 DNA reads TGTGCCAGCAGCCCTCGGACAGGCCGGTCGACCGGGGAGCTGTTTTTT. It translates to CASSPRTGRSTGELFF.

The genes are TRBV10-3 and TRBJ2-3, with 8 bases fitting TRBD1. The V gene's germline CDR1 is ENHRY and CDR2 SYGVKD. Losses at the gene ends were 9 bases for V and 3 bases for J; bases not matched to a gene: 5. This CDR3 region has 13 residues. CDR3 nucleotide sequence: TGTGCCATAAGACAGGGGTTGACAGATACGCAGTATTTT. Translated: CAIRQGLTDTQYF.

The chain has TRBV7-2 and TRBJ1-6; weak D call: TRBD1 (6 bases). This CDR3 is 15 amino acids long. V was trimmed by 2 bases and J by 10 bases, leaving 15 bases between them. Per the germline V gene, CDR1 is SGHTA and CDR2 is FQGNSA. The DNA for the CDR3 is TGTGCCAGCAGCTTATCGGGGGGGCTGGGATCACCCCTCCACTTT. Amino acid sequence: CASSLSGGLGSPLHF. Filled out from reference TRBV7-2 and TRBJ1-6, the complete variable domain reads GAGVSQSPSNKVTEKGKDVELRCDPISGHTALYWYRQSLGQGLEFLIYFQGNSAPDKSGLPSDRFSAERTGGSVSTLTIQRTQQEDSAVYLCASSLSGGLGSPLHFGNGTRLTVT.

V and J are TRBV5-4 and TRBJ2-1; 16 bases line up with TRBD2. CDR1 and CDR2 from the germline V gene are SGHNT and YYREEE (reference sequence). There are 17 residues in the CDR3. Trimming cost V 4 bases and J 9 bases; bases outside gene matches: 10. CDR3 loop: CASSTGTSGGAYGEQFF. The DNA of the CDR3 is TGTGCCAGCAGCACCGGGACTAGCGGGGGGGCTTACGGTGAGCAGTTCTTC.

The chain employs TRBV5-1 and TRBJ2-1; weak D call: TRBD2 (7 bases). The CDR3 contains 16 residues. Germline V gene sequence: CDR1 SGHRS, CDR2 YFSETQ. Trimming removed 1 base at V and 5 bases at J, with 16 bases between. CDR3 nucleotide sequence: TGCGCCAGCAGCTTGTCGGGGGGCGGCTTAAACAATGAGCAGTTCTTC. Its protein is CASSLSGGGLNNEQFF.

The V and J genes are TRBV7-3 and TRBJ2-3; possible D gene TRBD2, 6 bases. The CDR3 is made up of 18 amino acids. V was cut by 1 base and J by 0 bases, with 17 bases left in between. Per germline, CDR1 SGHTA and CDR2 FQGTGA. The CDR3 is CASSLIGASATSTDTQYF. CDR3 DNA: TGTGCCAGCAGCTTAATAGGGGCTAGCGCGACTAGCACAGATACGCAGTATTTT. Using reference TRBV7-3 and TRBJ2-3 for the parts outside the CDR3, the full variable domain is GAGVSQTPSNKVTEKGKYVELRCDPISGHTALYWYRQSLGQGPEFLIYFQGTGAADDSGLPNDRFFAVRPEGSVSTLKIQRTERGDSAVYLCASSLIGASATSTDTQYFGPGTRLTVL.

The chain links TRBV5-1 to TRBJ1-1; 7 positions agree with TRBD1. Losses at the gene ends were 3 bases for V and 0 bases for J; bases not matched to a gene: 2. The CDR3 is 14 residues long. The V gene's germline CDR1 is SGHRS and CDR2 YFSETQ. The CDR3 loop reads CASSSGQMNTEAFF. The CDR3 DNA reads TGCGCCAGCAGCTCGGGACAGATGAACACTGAAGCTTTCTTT.

The chain is built from TRBV18 and TRBJ1-1; TRBD1 matches at 9 bases. Losses at the gene ends were 2 bases for V and 1 base for J; bases not matched to a gene: 2. This CDR3 has 15 residues. Germline V gives CDR1 KGHSH, CDR2 LQKENI. The CDR3 DNA is TGTGCCAGCTCACCAAAGGGACAGGGGAACACTGAAGCTTTCTTT. As protein: CASSPKGQGNTEAFF.

The CDR3 DNA reads TGTGCCAGCAACCTGAGGCCAGGGGGATATGGCTACACCTTC. Its protein is CASNLRPGGYGYTF. This chain connects TRBV5-6 to TRBJ1-2; 7 bases are a match to TRBD1. The ends lost 6 bases at V and 5 bases at J; junction bases unmatched: 10. This CDR3 is built from 14 residues. The V gene's germline CDR1 is SGHDT and CDR2 YYEEEE.

The J gene is TRBJ2-2, the V gene TRBV11-3, with 11 nucleotides matching TRBD2. Looked up from germline, CDR1 is SGHNT and CDR2 is YENEEA. This CDR3 spans 15 amino acids. V lost 0 bases to trimming and J lost 6 bases; unmatched junction nucleotides: 0. CDR3: CASSLELAGAGELFF. CDR3 DNA sequence: TGTGCCAGCAGCTTAGAACTAGCGGGGGCCGGGGAGCTGTTTTTT. The variable domain in full, with the rest retrieved from reference TRBV11-3 and TRBJ2-2, is EAGVVQSPRYKIIEKKQPVAFWCNPISGHNTLYWYLQNLGQGPELLIRYENEEAVDDSQLPKDRFSAERLKGVDSTLKIQPAELGDSAVYLCASSLELAGAGELFFGEGSRLTVL.

The chain uses TRBV9 and TRBJ2-5; D may be TRBD1 (5 bases). Trimming shortened V by 0 bases and J by 4 bases, and 16 bases separated the two germline ends. CDR3 length: 16 amino acids. From germline, CDR1 is SGDLS and CDR2 YYNGEE. CDR3 nucleotide sequence: TGTGCCAGCAGCGTAGGTCCAGGGATGGTATTAGAGACCCAGTACTTC. Its translation: CASSVGPGMVLETQYF.